This T cell receptor (beta chain) was obtained from a study of cytomegalovirus exposure and HLA in healthy donors. Germline V lookup: CDR1 MNHEY, CDR2 SMNVEV (reference sequence). This CDR3 is built from 15 residues. A word on this clone: The junction shows a germline mismatch at one end, possibly a read error.

A multiplex PCR was run with 60 Vbeta primers and 13 Jbeta primers. Assay used: immunoSEQ multiplex PCR; TCRdb lists only in-frame clones, some missing. Of approximately 110,000 clones listed, roughly 74% were seen once; the top ten hold less than 5%. This clonotype was obtained from a woman between 50 and 59 years old in good health and CMV-seropositive. Sequenced input: PBMCs. The chain has TRBV27 and TRBJ1-5, with 9 nucleotides matching TRBD1. The CDR3 loop is CASSWGQGSDQPQHF. CDR3 sequence (DNA): TGTGCCAGCAGTTGGGGACAGGGTAGCGATCAGCCCCAGCATTTT.